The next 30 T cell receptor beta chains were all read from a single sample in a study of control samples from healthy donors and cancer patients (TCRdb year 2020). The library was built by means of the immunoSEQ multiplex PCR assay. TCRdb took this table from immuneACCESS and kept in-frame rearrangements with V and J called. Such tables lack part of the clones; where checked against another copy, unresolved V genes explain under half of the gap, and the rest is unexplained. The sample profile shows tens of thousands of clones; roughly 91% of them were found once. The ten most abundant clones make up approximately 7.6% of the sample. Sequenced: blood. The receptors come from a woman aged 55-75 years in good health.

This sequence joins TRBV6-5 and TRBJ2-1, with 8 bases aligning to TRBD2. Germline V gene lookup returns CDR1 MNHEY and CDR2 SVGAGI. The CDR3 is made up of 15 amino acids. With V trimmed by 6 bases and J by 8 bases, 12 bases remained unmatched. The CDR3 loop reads CASSPGGAGTHEQFF. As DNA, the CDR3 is TGTGCCAGCAGCCCCGGGGGGGCCGGGACCCATGAGCAGTTCTTC.

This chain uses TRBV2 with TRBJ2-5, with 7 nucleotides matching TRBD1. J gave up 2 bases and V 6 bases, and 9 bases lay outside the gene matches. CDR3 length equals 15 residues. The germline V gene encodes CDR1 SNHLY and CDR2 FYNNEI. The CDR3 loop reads CASSRIQGVQETQYF. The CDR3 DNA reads TGTGCCAGCAGCAGAATCCAGGGGGTTCAAGAGACCCAGTACTTC.

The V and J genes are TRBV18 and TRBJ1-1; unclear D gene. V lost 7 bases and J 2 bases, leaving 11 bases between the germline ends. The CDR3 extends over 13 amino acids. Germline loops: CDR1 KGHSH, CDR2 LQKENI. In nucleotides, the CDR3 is TGTGCCAGCTTAGTAGACATAAACACTGAAGCTTTCTTT. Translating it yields CASLVDINTEAFF.

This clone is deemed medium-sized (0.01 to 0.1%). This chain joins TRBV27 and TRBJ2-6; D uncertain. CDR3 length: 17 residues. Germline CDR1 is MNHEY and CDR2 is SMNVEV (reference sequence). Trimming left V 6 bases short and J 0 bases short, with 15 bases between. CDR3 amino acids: CASSTLNSDSGANVLTF. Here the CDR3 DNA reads TGTGCCAGCAGCACACTAAATTCGGACTCTGGGGCCAACGTCCTGACTTTC.

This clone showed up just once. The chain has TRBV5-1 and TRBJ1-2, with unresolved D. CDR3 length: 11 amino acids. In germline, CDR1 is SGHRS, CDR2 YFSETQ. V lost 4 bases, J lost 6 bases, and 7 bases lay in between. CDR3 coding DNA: TGCGCCAGCAGCGACGGCGATGGCTACACCTTC. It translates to CASSDGDGYTF.

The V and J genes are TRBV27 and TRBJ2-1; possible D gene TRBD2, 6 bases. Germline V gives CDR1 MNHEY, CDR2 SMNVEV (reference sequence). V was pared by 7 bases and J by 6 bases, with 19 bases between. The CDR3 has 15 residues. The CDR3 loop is CASTFIASARNEQFF. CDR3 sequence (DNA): TGTGCCAGCACTTTTATTGCTAGCGCCCGCAATGAGCAGTTCTTC.

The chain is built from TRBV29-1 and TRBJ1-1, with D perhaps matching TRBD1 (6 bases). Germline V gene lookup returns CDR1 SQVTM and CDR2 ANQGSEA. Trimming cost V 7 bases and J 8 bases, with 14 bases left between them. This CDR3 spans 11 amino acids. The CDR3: CSADRGGEAFF. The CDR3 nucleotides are TGCAGCGCAGACCGGGGGGGCGAAGCTTTCTTT.

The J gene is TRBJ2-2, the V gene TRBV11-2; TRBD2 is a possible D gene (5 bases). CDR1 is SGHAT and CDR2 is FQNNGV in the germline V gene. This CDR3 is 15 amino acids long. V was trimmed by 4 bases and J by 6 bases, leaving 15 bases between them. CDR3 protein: CASSSSYGVSGELFF. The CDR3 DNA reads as TGTGCCAGCAGCTCGAGCTACGGGGTGTCCGGGGAGCTGTTTTTT.

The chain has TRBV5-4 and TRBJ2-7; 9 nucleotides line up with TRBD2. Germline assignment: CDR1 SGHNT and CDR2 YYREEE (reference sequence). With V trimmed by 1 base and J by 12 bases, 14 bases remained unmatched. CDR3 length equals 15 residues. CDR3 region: CASSLWGTSTRGAYF. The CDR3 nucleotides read TGTGCCAGCAGCTTGTGGGGGACTAGCACCCGAGGGGCGTACTTC.

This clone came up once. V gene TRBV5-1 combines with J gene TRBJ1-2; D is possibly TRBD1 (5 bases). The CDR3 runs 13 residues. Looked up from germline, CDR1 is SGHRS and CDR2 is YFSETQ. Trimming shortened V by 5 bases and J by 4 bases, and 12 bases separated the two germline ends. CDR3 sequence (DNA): TGCGCCAGCAGTTATGACAGTGGCTATGGCTACACCTTC. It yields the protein CASSYDSGYGYTF.

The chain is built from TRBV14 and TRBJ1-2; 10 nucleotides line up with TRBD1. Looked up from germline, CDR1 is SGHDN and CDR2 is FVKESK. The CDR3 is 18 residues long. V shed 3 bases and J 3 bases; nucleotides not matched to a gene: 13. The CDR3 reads CASSHVITPGTGDYGYTF. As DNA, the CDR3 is TGTGCCAGCAGCCACGTGATTACCCCCGGGACAGGGGACTATGGCTACACCTTC.

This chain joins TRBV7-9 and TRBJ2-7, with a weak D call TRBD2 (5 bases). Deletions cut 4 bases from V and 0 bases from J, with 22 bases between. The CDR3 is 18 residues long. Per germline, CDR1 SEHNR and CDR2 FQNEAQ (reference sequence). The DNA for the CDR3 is TGTGCCAGCAGCTACACTAGAGGAGGTATACCAAGCTCCTACGAGCAGTACTTC. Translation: CASSYTRGGIPSSYEQYF.

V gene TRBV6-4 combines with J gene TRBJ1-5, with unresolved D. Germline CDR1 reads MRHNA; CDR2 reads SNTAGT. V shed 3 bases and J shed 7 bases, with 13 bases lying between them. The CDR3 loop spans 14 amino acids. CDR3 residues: CASSESEGLQPQHF. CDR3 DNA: TGTGCCAGCAGTGAAAGTGAGGGTCTCCAGCCCCAGCATTTT.

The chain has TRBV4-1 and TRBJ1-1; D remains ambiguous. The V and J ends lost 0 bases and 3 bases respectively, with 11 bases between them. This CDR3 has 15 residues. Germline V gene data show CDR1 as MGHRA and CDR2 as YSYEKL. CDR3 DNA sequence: TGCGCCAGCAGCCAAGAACGACGCGGGTACACTGAAGCTTTCTTT. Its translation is CASSQERRGYTEAFF.

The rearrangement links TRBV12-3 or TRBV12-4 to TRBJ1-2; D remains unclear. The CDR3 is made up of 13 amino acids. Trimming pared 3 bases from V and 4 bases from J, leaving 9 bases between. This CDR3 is CASSLGSSYGYTF. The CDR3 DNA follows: TGTGCCAGCAGTTTGGGCAGCTCCTATGGCTACACCTTC.

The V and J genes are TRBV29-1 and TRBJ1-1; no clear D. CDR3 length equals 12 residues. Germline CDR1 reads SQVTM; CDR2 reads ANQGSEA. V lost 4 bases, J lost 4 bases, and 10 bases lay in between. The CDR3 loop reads CSVAGPGTEAFF. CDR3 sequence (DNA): TGCAGCGTTGCTGGACCGGGCACTGAAGCTTTCTTT.

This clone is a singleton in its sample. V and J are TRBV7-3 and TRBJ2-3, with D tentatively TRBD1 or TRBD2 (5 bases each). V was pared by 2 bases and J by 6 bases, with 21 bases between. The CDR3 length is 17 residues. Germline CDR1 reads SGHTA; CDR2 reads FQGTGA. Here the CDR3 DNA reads TGTGCCAGCAGCTTATTGGGGACCGGACTGGCCGCCGATACGCAGTATTTT. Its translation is CASSLLGTGLAADTQYF.

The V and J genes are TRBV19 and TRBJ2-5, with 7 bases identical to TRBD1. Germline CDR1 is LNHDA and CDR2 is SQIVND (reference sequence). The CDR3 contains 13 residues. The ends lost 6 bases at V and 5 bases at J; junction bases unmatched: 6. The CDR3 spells CASSRQGAETQYF. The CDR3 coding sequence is TGTGCCAGTAGCAGACAGGGCGCGGAGACCCAGTACTTC.

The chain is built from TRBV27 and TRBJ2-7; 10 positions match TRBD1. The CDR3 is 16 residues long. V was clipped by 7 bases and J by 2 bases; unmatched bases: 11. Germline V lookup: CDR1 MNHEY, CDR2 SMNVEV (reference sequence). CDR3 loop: CASIPVSGQGAYEQYF. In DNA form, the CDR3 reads TGTGCCAGCATCCCCGTATCCGGACAGGGGGCCTACGAGCAGTACTTC.

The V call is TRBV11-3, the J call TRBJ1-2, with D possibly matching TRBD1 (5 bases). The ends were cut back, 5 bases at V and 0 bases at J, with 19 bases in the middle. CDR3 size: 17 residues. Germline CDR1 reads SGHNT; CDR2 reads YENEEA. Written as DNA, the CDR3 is TGTGCCAGCAGCCCCGGGACGGGACGCCGAACTAACTATGGCTACACCTTC. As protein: CASSPGTGRRTNYGYTF.

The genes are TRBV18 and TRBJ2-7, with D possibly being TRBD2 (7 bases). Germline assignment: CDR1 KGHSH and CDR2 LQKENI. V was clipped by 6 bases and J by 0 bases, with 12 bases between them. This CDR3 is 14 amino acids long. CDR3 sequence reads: CASSGGPLSYEQYF. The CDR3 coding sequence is TGTGCCAGCTCGGGGGGGCCCCTCTCCTACGAGCAGTACTTC.

The DNA for the CDR3 is TGTGCCAGCAGCATATCGAGGGCACTAGCGGGGGGTACGGATACGCAGTATTTT. The encoded protein is CASSISRALAGGTDTQYF. V is TRBV21-1 and J is TRBJ2-3; TRBD2 is the table's D call and was not checked against the DNA. TRBV21-1 is deemed a pseudogene. The CDR3 is made up of 18 amino acids.

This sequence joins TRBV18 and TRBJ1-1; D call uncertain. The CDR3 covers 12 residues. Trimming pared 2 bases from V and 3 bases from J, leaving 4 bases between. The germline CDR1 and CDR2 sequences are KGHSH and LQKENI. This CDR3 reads CASSPVYTEAFF. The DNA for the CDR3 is TGTGCCAGCTCACCAGTATACACTGAAGCTTTCTTT.

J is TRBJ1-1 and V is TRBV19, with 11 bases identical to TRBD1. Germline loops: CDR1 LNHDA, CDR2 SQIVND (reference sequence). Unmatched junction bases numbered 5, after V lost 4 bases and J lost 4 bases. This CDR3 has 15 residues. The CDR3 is CASSTGDRGITEAFF. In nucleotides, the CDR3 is TGTGCCAGTAGTACCGGGGACAGGGGGATCACTGAAGCTTTCTTT.

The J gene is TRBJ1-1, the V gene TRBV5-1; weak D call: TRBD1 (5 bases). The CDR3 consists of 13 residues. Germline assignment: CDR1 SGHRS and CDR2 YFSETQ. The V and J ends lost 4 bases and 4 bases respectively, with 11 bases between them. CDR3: CASSDGAFTEAFF. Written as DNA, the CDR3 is TGCGCCAGCAGCGACGGGGCCTTCACTGAAGCTTTCTTT.

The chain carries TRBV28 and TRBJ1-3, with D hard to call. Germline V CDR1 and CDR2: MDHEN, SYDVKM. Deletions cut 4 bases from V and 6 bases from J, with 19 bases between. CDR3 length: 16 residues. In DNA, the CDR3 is TGTGCCAGCAGTTCGAGGACGTCGCCGGGTGAAAACACCATATATTTT. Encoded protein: CASSSRTSPGENTIYF.

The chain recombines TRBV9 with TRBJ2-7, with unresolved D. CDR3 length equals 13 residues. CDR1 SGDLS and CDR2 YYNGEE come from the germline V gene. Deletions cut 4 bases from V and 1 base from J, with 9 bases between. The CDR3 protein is CASSLGPSYEQYF. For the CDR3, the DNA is TGTGCCAGCAGCCTAGGTCCTTCCTACGAGCAGTACTTC.

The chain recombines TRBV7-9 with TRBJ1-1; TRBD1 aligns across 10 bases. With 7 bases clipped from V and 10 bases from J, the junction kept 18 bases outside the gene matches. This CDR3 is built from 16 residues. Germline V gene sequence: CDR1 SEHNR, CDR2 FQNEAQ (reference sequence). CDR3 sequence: CASNPPGQGRLLGAFF. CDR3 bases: TGTGCCAGCAACCCCCCGGGACAGGGGAGATTGCTAGGAGCTTTCTTT.

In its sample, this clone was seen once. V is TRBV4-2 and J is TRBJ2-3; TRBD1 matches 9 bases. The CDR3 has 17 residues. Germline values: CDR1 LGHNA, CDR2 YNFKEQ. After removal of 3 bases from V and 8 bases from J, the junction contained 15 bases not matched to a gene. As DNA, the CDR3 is TGTGCCAGCAGCCACAACTTGGGGGACAGGGTGTTTGGTACGCAGTATTTT. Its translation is CASSHNLGDRVFGTQYF.

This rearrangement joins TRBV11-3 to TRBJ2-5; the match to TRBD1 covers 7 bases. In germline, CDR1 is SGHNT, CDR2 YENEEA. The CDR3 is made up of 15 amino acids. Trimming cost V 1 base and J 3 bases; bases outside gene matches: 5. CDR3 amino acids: CASSLGNDREETQYF. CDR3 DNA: TGTGCCAGCAGCTTAGGGAATGACAGGGAAGAGACCCAGTACTTC.